This is a list of T cell receptor beta chains from one sample in a study of regulatory T cells in long-lasting Graves disease. TCRdb independently ran MiXCR on the multiplex PCR reads; one entry per CDR3 protein. This sample has 600,000 to 850,000 distinct CDR3 sequences, with 30% found just once. The specimen was peripheral blood mononuclear cells (PBMCs), collected when the disease was refractory, from a patient treated with antithyroid drugs. The source is a female donor with Graves disease. CDR3s include the opening cysteine and the closing phenylalanine or tryptophan. A D gene is named only where the DNA matches it firmly. The size field is filled for only some rows; it gives once, few, many or a size class.

CDR3nt	CDR3aa	d_gene	abundance	v_gene	j_gene
TGTGCCAGCAGCCCCGTGGTGGATGGAAACACCATATACTTT	CASSPVVDGNTIYF	.	.	TRBV3-1	TRBJ1-3
TGTGCCAGCAGACAGGGGCCGGAGCCCCAGCATTTT	CASRQGPEPQHF	TRBD1	few	TRBV6-1	TRBJ1-5
TGTGCCAGCAGCCCCGGGACAGGTACTAATGAAAAACTGTTTTTT	CASSPGTGTNEKLFF	TRBD1	many	TRBV12-3/TRBV12-4	TRBJ1-4
TGTGCCAGCAGTTACTCTGGAGGGATCACTGAAGCTTTCTTT	CASSYSGGITEAFF	.	.	TRBV6-5	TRBJ1-1
TGTGCCAGCAGCCTTAGCGGGAGCCCCATCTACAATGAGCAGTTCTTC	CASSLSGSPIYNEQFF	TRBD2	.	TRBV7-9	TRBJ2-1
TGTGCCAGCAGCGTACTCTTGGGCTCGGAGGGTGAAAAACTGTTTTTT	CASSVLLGSEGEKLFF	.	once	TRBV9	TRBJ1-4
TGTGCCATCAGTGAGAGAAGGGGGCAGTCCGAGCAGTACTTC	CAISERRGQSEQYF	TRBD1	few	TRBV10-3	TRBJ2-7
TGTGCCAGCAGCTTATTTTCAACATCTATGAACACTGAAGCTTTCTTT	CASSLFSTSMNTEAFF	.	.	TRBV7-2	TRBJ1-1
TGTGCCAGCAGTCAACAGGGGGCTACCACTGAAGCTTTCTTT	CASSQQGATTEAFF	TRBD1	many	TRBV28	TRBJ1-1
TGTGCCAGCAGTATGAGCACAGATACGCAGTATTTT	CASSMSTDTQYF	.	.	TRBV28	TRBJ2-3
TGTGCCAGCAGTACACAGGGAAACACTGAAGCTTTCTTT	CASSTQGNTEAFF	.	many	TRBV5-1	TRBJ1-1
TGTGCCAGCAGCTTGGAGGTGGACACCGGGGAGCTGTTTTTT	CASSLEVDTGELFF	.	.	TRBV7-3	TRBJ2-2
TGTGCCAGCAGCTCGCCGGGACTTTCCTACGAGCAGTACTTC	CASSSPGLSYEQYF	.	.	TRBV7-9	TRBJ2-7
TGCAGCGTTGAGCCCAGGGGGGAGACTGGCTACACCTTC	CSVEPRGETGYTF	TRBD1	.	TRBV29-1	TRBJ1-2
TGCGCCAGCAGCTTTTCGGAGCGGGACAGACAAGAGACCCAGTACTTC	CASSFSERDRQETQYF	.	.	TRBV5-1	TRBJ2-5
TGTGCCAGCGAGATAGCCCCAGGGGCTGTCGATCAGCCCCAGCATTTT	CASEIAPGAVDQPQHF	.	few	TRBV6-1	TRBJ1-5
TGTGCCAGCAGTCCCCCGCTAAAGCCCGTAGAAGCTTTCTTT	CASSPPLKPVEAFF	.	few	TRBV11-2	TRBJ1-1
TGTGCCAGCAGCTTTACACCGGGACAGGTCTCTGGCTACACCTTC	CASSFTPGQVSGYTF	TRBD1	.	TRBV11-2	TRBJ1-2
TGCGCCAGCAGCTTGGATCTGGACAGACGACTTAACTATGGCTACACCTTC	CASSLDLDRRLNYGYTF	.	.	TRBV5-1	TRBJ1-2
TGTGCCAGCAGCTCAGACGGGCGTCCCGGGGAGACCCAGTACTTC	CASSSDGRPGETQYF	.	.	TRBV7-2	TRBJ2-5
TGTGCCAGCCGCCCCAGCTCCTACAATGAGCAGTTCTTC	CASRPSSYNEQFF	.	many	TRBV6-2/TRBV6-3	TRBJ2-1
TGTGCCAGCAGTGAAGCAACAGCGACGGGCACTGAAGCTTTCTTT	CASSEATATGTEAFF	.	many	TRBV2	TRBJ1-1
TGTGCCAGCAGTTTCATCCAGGACTTTAGCAATCAGCCCCAGCATTTT	CASSFIQDFSNQPQHF	.	.	TRBV6-2/TRBV6-3	TRBJ1-5
TGCGCCAGCAGCTTGGGACTTAGCGGTAGGACTGAAGCTTTCTTT	CASSLGLSGRTEAFF	.	.	TRBV5-1	TRBJ1-1
TGTGCCAGCAGCTTAACTGGAGGGAAAGAGACCCAGTACTTC	CASSLTGGKETQYF	.	.	TRBV7-3	TRBJ2-5
TGTGCCAGCAGTTTGACCTCTCGGGCTGAAGCTTTCTTT	CASSLTSRAEAFF	.	.	TRBV27	TRBJ1-1
TGTACCAGCAGTCTCACGGGGGTCAAACGTGAAAAACTGTTTTTT	CTSSLTGVKREKLFF	.	.	TRBV28	TRBJ1-4
TGCAGCGTCCACAGGGACGCGGTCACTGAAGCTTTCTTT	CSVHRDAVTEAFF	.	.	TRBV29-1	TRBJ1-1
TGTGCCAGCAGCCCAGGCGGGAGGGGGTCTACTGGAAACACCATATATTTT	CASSPGGRGSTGNTIYF	.	.	TRBV7-2	TRBJ1-3
TGTGCCAGCAGCTTCGACAGGAACCTTGAAGCTTTCTTT	CASSFDRNLEAFF	.	few	TRBV11-2	TRBJ1-1
TGTGCTAGTGGCTGGGGACAGGACTACGAGCAGTACTTC	CASGWGQDYEQYF	TRBD1	many	TRBV12-5	TRBJ2-7
TGTGCCAGCAGCACCAGGACAGGACTGGGCTACACCTTC	CASSTRTGLGYTF	TRBD1	few	TRBV7-3	TRBJ1-2
TGTGCCAGCTCACCCGCGCAACAGGGTGGCTCACCCCTCCACTTT	CASSPAQQGGSPLHF	.	.	TRBV18	TRBJ1-6
TGTGCCATTCAGACAGGGAATGACTATAATTCACCCCTCCACTTT	CAIQTGNDYNSPLHF	TRBD1	.	TRBV10-3	TRBJ1-6
TGTGCCAGCACCGGACTAGCGGGAGGGCCCGGGACCGGGGAGCTGTTTTTT	CASTGLAGGPGTGELFF	TRBD2	once	TRBV12-3/TRBV12-4	TRBJ2-2
TGTGCCTGGAGTTTGGTCACAAATTCACCCCTCCACTTT	CAWSLVTNSPLHF	.	many	TRBV30	TRBJ1-6
TGCAGCGTTGAAGGGGTTCGGGGCCCGAACACTGAAGCTTTCTTT	CSVEGVRGPNTEAFF	.	.	TRBV29-1	TRBJ1-1
TGTGCCAGCCAGGGGGCTGACAAACTGTTTTTT	CASQGADKLFF	TRBD1	.	TRBV27	TRBJ1-4
TGCGCCAGCAGCTCGGAGCAGGGCCTGTCTGAAGCTTTCTTT	CASSSEQGLSEAFF	.	.	TRBV5-1	TRBJ1-1
TGTGCCAGCAGCCGGGGACTGCGCAATCAGCCCCAGCATTTT	CASSRGLRNQPQHF	.	many	TRBV27	TRBJ1-5
TGTGCCAGCAGTTGGACCGGGACAGGCTCCGAAAAACTGTTTTTT	CASSWTGTGSEKLFF	TRBD1	many	TRBV28	TRBJ1-4
TGCAGTGCTAGAGATCGGGGACTAGCGGGAGTGAGCAAAAACATTCAGTACTTC	CSARDRGLAGVSKNIQYF	TRBD2	.	TRBV20-1	TRBJ2-4
TGTGCCAGCAGTGACTACCCCGCGGGACAGGTGGGAGAGACCCAGTACTTC	CASSDYPAGQVGETQYF	TRBD1	few	TRBV2	TRBJ2-5
TGTGCCAGCAGCACCGGGACTTGGCCCTACGAGCAGTACTTC	CASSTGTWPYEQYF	.	many	TRBV12-3/TRBV12-4	TRBJ2-7
TGTGCCAGCAGGGGGGCGGGACGGCCAAATGAAGCTTTCTTT	CASRGAGRPNEAFF	.	.	TRBV6-1	TRBJ1-1
TGCGCCAGCCGGCGGAATTGGGGGAAACTGTTTTTT	CASRRNWGKLFF	.	.	TRBV10-2	TRBJ1-4
TGCGCCAGCAGCTTGGGTGGGAGAGTCACAGATACGCAGTATTTT	CASSLGGRVTDTQYF	.	.	TRBV5-1	TRBJ2-3
TGTGTCACCAGCAGCGTTAACAGGGAGTACGAGCAGTACTTC	CVTSSVNREYEQYF	.	.	TRBV15	TRBJ2-7
TGTGCCAGCAGCCAAGGATTCTCTGGGGCCAACGTCCTGACTTTC	CASSQGFSGANVLTF	.	few	TRBV14	TRBJ2-6
TGCAGTGTGAGCGGGAGTAAGTACGAGCAGTACTTC	CSVSGSKYEQYF	TRBD2	.	TRBV20-1	TRBJ2-7
TGTGCCAGCAGCCAAGATAGGTCTGGAGGGGAAAAACTGTTTTTT	CASSQDRSGGEKLFF	.	few	TRBV14	TRBJ1-4
TGTGCCAGCAGCTTAGGCCGGGGAGGTTCCTACGAGCAGTACTTC	CASSLGRGGSYEQYF	.	.	TRBV13	TRBJ2-7